Following are 17 T cell receptor beta chains from one sample sequenced in a study of blood T cells in healthy people across ages. Through a sample-barcoded 5' primer and a J-beta primer mix, a second PCR was run for about 6 to 11 cycles. A single record per CDR3 protein comes from TCRdb applying MiXCR to the 5' RACE reads. The data show about 1,600,000 distinct CDR3 sequences, about 43% seen once. Sequencing was carried out using blood. The receptors were gathered from a young woman in good health.

This clonotype was seen more than once but under ten times. The chain couples TRBV20-1 to TRBJ1-2; no definite D call. Germline assignment: CDR1 DFQATT and CDR2 SNEGSKA (reference sequence). The V end lost 8 bases, the J end lost 2 bases, and 18 bases lay between the germline ends. The CDR3 is 14 amino acids. The CDR3 bases are TGCAGTCCCAAGGGTGAAACATTAAACTATGGCTACACCTTC. Amino acid sequence: CSPKGETLNYGYTF.

The rearrangement uses TRBV5-1 and TRBJ1-1; D is ambiguous. This CDR3 comprises 13 residues. Per germline, CDR1 SGHRS and CDR2 YFSETQ. V lost 0 bases and J 4 bases, leaving 7 bases between the germline ends. The CDR3 DNA follows: TGCGCCAGCAGCTTGGCAGAGAGCACTGAAGCTTTCTTT. This encodes CASSLAESTEAFF.

V is TRBV18 and J is TRBJ2-7; perhaps TRBD1 as D (5 bases). This CDR3 comprises 14 residues. Between the trimmed V and J ends, which lost 3 bases and 2 bases, there was a span of 11 bases. Per the germline V gene, CDR1 is KGHSH and CDR2 is LQKENI. The CDR3 nucleotides read TGTGCCAGCTCACCTTGGGCCAGGGCCTACGAGCAGTACTTC. Translating it yields CASSPWARAYEQYF.

The chain uses TRBV20-1 and TRBJ2-3; 9 bases line up with TRBD2. This CDR3 is 16 amino acids long. The junction had 15 bases not matched to a gene; V was cut back by 3 bases and J by 8 bases. CDR1 and CDR2 from the germline V gene are DFQATT and SNEGSKA (reference sequence). The CDR3 bases are TGCAGTGCTAGGAGTACAGGACTAGCGATTCGGGGTACGCAGTATTTT. It translates to CSARSTGLAIRGTQYF.

This clonotype was counted a few times. The chain recombines TRBV3-1 with TRBJ1-5; no clear D gene. The CDR3 is 12 amino acids. Germline V gene lookup returns CDR1 LGHDT and CDR2 YNNKEL (reference sequence). Trimming cost V 1 base and J 15 bases, with 13 bases left between them. CDR3 loop: CASSQVPTDVHF. CDR3 nucleotide sequence: TGTGCCAGCAGCCAAGTCCCGACGGACGTGCATTTT.

The chain combines TRBV3-1 with TRBJ2-5; 11 positions match TRBD2. CDR1 and CDR2 from the germline V gene are LGHDT and YNNKEL (reference sequence). Unmatched junction bases numbered 7, after V lost 6 bases and J lost 4 bases. The CDR3 spans 15 residues. CDR3 residues: CASSISGGAGETQYF. The CDR3 DNA follows: TGTGCCAGCAGTATTAGCGGGGGGGCAGGAGAGACCCAGTACTTC.

CDR3 nucleotide sequence: TGTGCCAGCAGGCAAAAGAATGAGCAGTTCTTC. Protein: CASRQKNEQFF. The gene calls are TRBV2 and TRBJ2-1; no reliable D call. This CDR3 has 11 residues. V was shortened by 6 bases and J by 7 bases, with 7 bases between the two germline ends. CDR1 and CDR2 (germline): SNHLY, FYNNEI.

The chain uses TRBV11-2 and TRBJ1-5, with TRBD1 matching 9 bases. V lost 1 base and J lost 5; bases outside the gene matches: 15. CDR1 and CDR2 (germline): SGHAT, FQNNGV. This CDR3 has 19 amino acids. CDR3 nucleotide sequence: TGTGCCAGCAGCTTAGGGGAGGGATCCGGGACAGGGAATGATCAGCCCCAGCATTTT. This codes for CASSLGEGSGTGNDQPQHF.

In this sample, this clonotype turned up many times. The J gene is TRBJ2-7, the V gene TRBV20-1; TRBD2 matches 10 bases. With 5 bases clipped from V and 3 bases from J, the junction kept 13 bases outside the gene matches. Per germline, CDR1 DFQATT and CDR2 SNEGSKA (reference sequence). The CDR3 contains 16 residues. The CDR3 reads CSARSPTSGDFYEQYF. CDR3 bases: TGCAGTGCTCGCTCACCAACTAGCGGGGATTTCTACGAGCAGTACTTC.

This clonotype appeared a few times. This rearrangement joins TRBV28 to TRBJ2-3; 8 bases fit TRBD2. The V gene's germline CDR1 is MDHEN and CDR2 SYDVKM. V was pared by 3 bases and J by 2 bases, with 7 bases of the junction left unmatched. The CDR3 has 16 residues. The CDR3 loop is CASSFLSGGFTDTQYF. The CDR3 region has the DNA TGTGCCAGCAGTTTCCTGAGCGGGGGTTTCACAGATACGCAGTATTTT.

The rearrangement uses TRBV30 and TRBJ2-1, with TRBD2 identical over 10 bases. Germline loops: CDR1 GTSNPN, CDR2 SVGIG (reference sequence). This CDR3 has 12 residues. V shed 8 bases and J 3 bases; nucleotides not matched to a gene: 1. The CDR3 nucleotides read TGTGCCGGGACTAGCGTCTACAATGAGCAGTTCTTC. Protein: CAGTSVYNEQFF.

This clonotype has more than one count but fewer than ten. The chain uses TRBV5-1 and TRBJ2-5; 8 bases align to TRBD1. This CDR3 contains 16 residues. CDR1 is SGHRS, CDR2 YFSETQ, per germline. Losses at the gene ends were 3 bases for V and 1 base for J; bases not matched to a gene: 8. In DNA form, the CDR3 reads TGCGCCAGCAGCTCGCAGGGGGCCCGTTCCCAAGAGACCCAGTACTTC. It translates to CASSSQGARSQETQYF.

This sequence joins TRBV29-1 and TRBJ2-5; TRBD2 might be the D (6 bases). CDR1 and CDR2 from the germline V gene are SQVTM and ANQGSEA. The CDR3 is 15 amino acids. Trimming took off 6 bases at V and 11 bases at J, with 28 bases between the two ends. The CDR3 coding sequence is TGCAGCGTGACTCCCGGGGGTACTAGCTACAATGAGCAGTACTTC. This sequence encodes CSVTPGGTSYNEQYF.

This clonotype turned up a few times. V usage is TRBV2 and J usage is TRBJ2-3, with 7 bases aligning to TRBD2. V gave up 6 bases and J gave up 4 bases; unmatched junction bases: 10. CDR1 and CDR2 (germline): SNHLY, FYNNEI. The CDR3 totals 15 residues. The CDR3 nucleotides are TGTGCCAGCAGCCTAAATCGGGGGAGGGCAGATACGCAGTATTTT. This sequence encodes CASSLNRGRADTQYF.

The rearrangement uses TRBV11-2 and TRBJ2-1; D remains ambiguous. The V end was cut by 2 bases, the J end by 4 bases, with 12 bases between. There are 15 residues in the CDR3. Germline loops: CDR1 SGHAT, CDR2 FQNNGV. The CDR3 sequence: CASSLPPSVYNEQFF. The CDR3 nucleotides read TGTGCCAGCAGCTTACCCCCGTCGGTATACAATGAGCAGTTCTTC.

The table lists this clonotype with many counts. V usage is TRBV3-1 and J usage is TRBJ1-1, with a weak D call TRBD1 (5 bases). The CDR3 runs to 14 residues. The V end was cut by 2 bases, the J end by 1 base, with 8 bases between. Looked up from germline, CDR1 is LGHDT and CDR2 is YNNKEL (reference sequence). CDR3 bases: TGTGCCAGCAGCCAACTGCAGGGGAACACTGAAGCTTTCTTT. Translated, it gives CASSQLQGNTEAFF. Complete variable domain (other parts from reference TRBV3-1 and TRBJ1-1): DTAVSQTPKYLVTQMGNDKSIKCEQNLGHDTMYWYKQDSKKFLKIMFSYNNKELIINETVPNRFSPKSPDKAHLNLHINSLELGDSAVYFCASSQLQGNTEAFFGQGTRLTVV.

The chain joins TRBV11-2 to TRBJ1-1; 7 bases agree with TRBD1. This CDR3 has 16 residues. Germline CDR1 and CDR2: SGHAT and FQNNGV. V gave up 2 bases and J gave up 3 bases; unmatched junction bases: 9. The CDR3 sequence: CASSLKCGQAHTEAFF. As DNA, the CDR3 is TGTGCCAGCAGCTTAAAATGTGGACAGGCGCACACTGAAGCTTTCTTT.